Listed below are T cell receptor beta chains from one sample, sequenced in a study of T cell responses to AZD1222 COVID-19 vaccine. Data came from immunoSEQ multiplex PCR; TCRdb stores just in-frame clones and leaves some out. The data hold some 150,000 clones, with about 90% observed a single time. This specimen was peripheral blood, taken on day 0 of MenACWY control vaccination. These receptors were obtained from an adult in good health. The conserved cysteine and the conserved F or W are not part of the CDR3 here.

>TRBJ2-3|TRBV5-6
ASSFSIPDTQY
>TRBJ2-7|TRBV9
ASSVRIAGEQY
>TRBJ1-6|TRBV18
ASSPRADSNSPLH
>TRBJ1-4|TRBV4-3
ASSRGTSGLGNEKLF
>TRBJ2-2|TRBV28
ASSTISNTGELF
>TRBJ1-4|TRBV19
ASSIPVRWTAATNEKLF
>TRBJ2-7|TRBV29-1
SVDGAGWEQY
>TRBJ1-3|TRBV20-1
SASSGIPGNTIY
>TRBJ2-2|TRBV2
ASSEKNTGELF
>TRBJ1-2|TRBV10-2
ASSEVQYYGYT
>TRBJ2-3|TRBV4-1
ASSLVETGITDTQY
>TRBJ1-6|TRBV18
ASSPKTGTYNSPLH
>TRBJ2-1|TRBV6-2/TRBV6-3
ASSYSPGTVQNEQF
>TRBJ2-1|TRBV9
ASSVSLAGGSYNEQF
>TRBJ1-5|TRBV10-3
AISEDSSNQPQH
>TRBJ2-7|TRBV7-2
ASSLIGFYEQY
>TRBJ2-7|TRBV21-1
ASRRTGGNKGEQY
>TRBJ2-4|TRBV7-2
ASSLAGGLAGVGAKNIQY
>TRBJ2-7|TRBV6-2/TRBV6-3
ASSYPLSGSSYEQY
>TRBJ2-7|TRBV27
ASSLTGGVHEQY
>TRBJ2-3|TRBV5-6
ASSSRLARITDTQY
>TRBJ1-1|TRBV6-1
ASSEGGSGTEAF
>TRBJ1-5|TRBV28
ASSAYQGGGNQPQH
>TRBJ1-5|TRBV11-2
ASSLGLKGNQPQH
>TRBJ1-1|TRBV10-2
ASSTTGGVSEAF
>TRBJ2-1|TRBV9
ASSFGLAYNEQF
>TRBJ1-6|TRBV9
ASSVERGYNSPLH
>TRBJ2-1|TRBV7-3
ASSSRLAGGKYNEQF
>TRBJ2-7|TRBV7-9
ASSLRDEQY
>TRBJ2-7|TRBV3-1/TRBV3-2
ASAQGLEQY
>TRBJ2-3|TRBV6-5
ASSYRTGATDTQY
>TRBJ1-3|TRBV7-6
ASSLQRQGLGNTIY
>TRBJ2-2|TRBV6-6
ASKGPEELF
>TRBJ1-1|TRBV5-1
ASSGGTGAEAF
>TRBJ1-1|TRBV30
AWSVTGTGDTEAF
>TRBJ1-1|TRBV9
ASSVLGQGQKPNTEAF
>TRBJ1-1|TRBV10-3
AISLQAADTEAF
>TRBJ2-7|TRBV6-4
AGQGTSGCPWHYEQY
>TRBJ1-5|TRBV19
ASTLGGGQPQH
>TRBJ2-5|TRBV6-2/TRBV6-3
ASSSPVRETQY
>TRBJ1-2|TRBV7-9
ASSPGRSGYYGYT
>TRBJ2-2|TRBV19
ASSMGTGELF
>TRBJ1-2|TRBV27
ASSSTGTGGARYT
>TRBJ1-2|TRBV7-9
ASSPLGRYGYT
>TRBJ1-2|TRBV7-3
ASSSKFYGYT
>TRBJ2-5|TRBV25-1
ASSVKETQY
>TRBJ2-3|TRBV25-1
ASSEFVQDTQY
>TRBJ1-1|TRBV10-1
ASSESGGTLGITEAF
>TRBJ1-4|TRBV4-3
ASSQEGRDEKLF
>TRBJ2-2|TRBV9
ASSLARSGVNTGELF